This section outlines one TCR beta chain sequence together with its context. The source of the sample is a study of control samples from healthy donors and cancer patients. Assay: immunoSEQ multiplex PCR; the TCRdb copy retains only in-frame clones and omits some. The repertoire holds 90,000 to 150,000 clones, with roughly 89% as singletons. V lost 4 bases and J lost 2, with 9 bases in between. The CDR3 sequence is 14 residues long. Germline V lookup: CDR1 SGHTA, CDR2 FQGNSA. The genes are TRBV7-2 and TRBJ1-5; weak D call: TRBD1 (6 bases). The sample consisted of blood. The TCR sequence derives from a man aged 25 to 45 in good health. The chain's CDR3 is CASSSRQGNQPQHF. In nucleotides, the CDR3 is TGTGCCAGCAGCTCCCGACAGGGCAATCAGCCCCAGCATTTT.